This TCR beta chain was found in a study of radiation and T cells in renal cell carcinoma. Whole-study context: Nephrectomy followed 15 Gy stereotactic body radiation by 4 weeks. Overall study results and limits: Top tumor clonotypes rose in blood 2 weeks post-radiation, then contracted.

Assay used: immunoSEQ multiplex PCR; TCRdb lists only in-frame clones, some missing. The sample carries tens of thousands of clones, about 86% recorded once. This sample's time point: blood 2 weeks post-SBRT. Treatment given: 15 Gy SBRT to primary tumor, nephrectomy 4 weeks later. A note on this clone: The target antigen is unknown.

The starting material was blood, obtained from a patient whose treatment included radiotherapy and nephrectomy. This clonotype was sampled from a woman aged 50 to 60 with renal cell carcinoma.

The CDR3 sequence: CASRDGLMNTEAFF. CDR3 coding DNA: TGTGCCAGCAGGGACGGGCTCATGAACACTGAAGCTTTCTTT. The chain has TRBV6-6 and TRBJ1-1; D ambiguous. The CDR3 has 14 residues. Germline values: CDR1 MNHNY, CDR2 SVGAGI (reference sequence). V was trimmed by 6 bases and J by 0 bases, leaving 11 bases between them.